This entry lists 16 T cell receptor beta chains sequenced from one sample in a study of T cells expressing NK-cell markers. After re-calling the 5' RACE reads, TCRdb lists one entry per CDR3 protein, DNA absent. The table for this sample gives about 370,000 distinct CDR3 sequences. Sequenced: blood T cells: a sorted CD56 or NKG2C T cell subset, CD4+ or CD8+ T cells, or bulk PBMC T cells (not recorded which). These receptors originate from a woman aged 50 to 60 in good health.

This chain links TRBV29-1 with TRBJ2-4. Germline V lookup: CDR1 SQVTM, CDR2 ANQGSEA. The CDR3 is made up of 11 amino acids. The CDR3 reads CSVGDKNIQYF.

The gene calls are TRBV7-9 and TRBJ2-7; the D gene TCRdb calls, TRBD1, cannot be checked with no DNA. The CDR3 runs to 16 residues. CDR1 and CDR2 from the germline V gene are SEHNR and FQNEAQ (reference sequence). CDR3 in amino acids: CASSFTSGTGPYEQYF.

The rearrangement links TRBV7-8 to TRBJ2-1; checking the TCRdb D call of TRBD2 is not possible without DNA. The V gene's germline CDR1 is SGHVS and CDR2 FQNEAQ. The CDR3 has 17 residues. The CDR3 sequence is CASSLARLAGDYNEQFF.

The CDR3 spells CASSYDSSSPLHF. V and J are TRBV6-6 and TRBJ1-6. Germline-derived CDR1 and CDR2 are MNHNY and SVGAGI (reference sequence). This CDR3 spans 13 amino acids.

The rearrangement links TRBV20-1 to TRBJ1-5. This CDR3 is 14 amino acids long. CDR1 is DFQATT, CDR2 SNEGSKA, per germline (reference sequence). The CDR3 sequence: CSARGGSLNQPQHF.

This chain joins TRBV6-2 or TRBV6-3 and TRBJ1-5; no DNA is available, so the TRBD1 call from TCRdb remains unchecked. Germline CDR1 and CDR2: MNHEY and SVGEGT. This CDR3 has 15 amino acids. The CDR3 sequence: CASSLGTVRNQPQHF.

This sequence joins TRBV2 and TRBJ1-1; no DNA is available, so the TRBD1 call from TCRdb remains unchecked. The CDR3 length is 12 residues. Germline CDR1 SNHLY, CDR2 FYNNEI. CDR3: CAGGTGVREAFF.

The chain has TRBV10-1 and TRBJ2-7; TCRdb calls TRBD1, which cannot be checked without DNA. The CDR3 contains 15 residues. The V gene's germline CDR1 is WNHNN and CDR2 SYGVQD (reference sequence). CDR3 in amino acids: CASSESTGGSYEQYF.

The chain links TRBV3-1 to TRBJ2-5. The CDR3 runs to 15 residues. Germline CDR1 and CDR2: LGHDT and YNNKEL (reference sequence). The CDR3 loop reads CASSQDSFVWGTQYF.

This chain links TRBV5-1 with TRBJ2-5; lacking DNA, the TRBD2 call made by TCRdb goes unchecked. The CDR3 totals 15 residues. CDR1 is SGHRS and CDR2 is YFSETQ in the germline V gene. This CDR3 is CASSFGLGVQETQYF.

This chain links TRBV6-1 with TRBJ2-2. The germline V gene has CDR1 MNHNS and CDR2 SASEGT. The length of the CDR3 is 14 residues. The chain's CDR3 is CASSVLGSPGELFF.

The CDR3 region is CSARSALRGRGDTQYF. J is TRBJ2-3 and V is TRBV20-1; TCRdb calls TRBD2, which cannot be checked without DNA. CDR1 and CDR2 from the germline V gene are DFQATT and SNEGSKA (reference sequence). The CDR3 sequence is 16 residues long.

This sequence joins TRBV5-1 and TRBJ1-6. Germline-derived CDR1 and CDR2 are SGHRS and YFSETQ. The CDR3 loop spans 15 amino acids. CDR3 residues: CASSLMEVSRSPLHF.

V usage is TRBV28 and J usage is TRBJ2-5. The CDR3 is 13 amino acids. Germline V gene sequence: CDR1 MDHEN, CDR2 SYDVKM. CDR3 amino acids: CASSSDRLETQYF.

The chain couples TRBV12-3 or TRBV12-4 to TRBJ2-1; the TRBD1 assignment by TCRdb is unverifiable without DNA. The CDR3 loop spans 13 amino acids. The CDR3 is CASSGTPSGEQFF.

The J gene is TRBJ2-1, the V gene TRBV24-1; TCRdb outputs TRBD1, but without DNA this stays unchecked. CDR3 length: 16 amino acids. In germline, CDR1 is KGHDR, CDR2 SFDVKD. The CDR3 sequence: CATSDPTGTSYNEQFF.